This record looks at one T cell receptor (beta chain) sequence and its context. The antigen it recognizes is unknown. No quality values exist for individual bases; no much larger clone is one base distant. The CDR3 goes from the cysteine to the phenylalanine over 15 residues. Only CDR3 DNA is held: 45 bases, read in frame from base 1. Per the germline V gene, SGHTS is the CDR1 and YDEGEE is the CDR2. V and J are truncated by 3 bases and 0 bases respectively, leaving an intervening sequence of 10 bases. The CDR3 regions of human TCRbeta chains were analyzed by immunosequencing. Turning to the authors' computational methods: Repertoire TCRs were matched against a reference library of SARS-CoV-2-specific TCRs generated with the MIRA antigen-specificity platform. Breadth meant the fraction of unique TCRs that were SARS-CoV-2-associated, whereas depth meant the fraction of total T cells that were SARS-CoV-2-associated. Using the MIRA data, every spike-specific TCR was mapped to the spike region that the TCR reacted to and assigned to either a CD4 or a CD8 class. Log10-transformed breadth and depth values were compared by one-way ANOVA with Sidak's multiple comparisons tests. The table was pulled from immuneACCESS by TCRdb, which kept in-frame rearrangements only. Such tables lose some clones; where checked, under half of the loss comes from unresolved V genes, and the rest has no known cause. The V and J calls and the clone size are those of that table, but D and trimming were determined from the DNA. The table for this sample lists 180,000 or so clones; over 85% of them were counted only once. In total, the top ten clones hold 2.6% of the sample.

This specimen comes from a study of T cell responses to AZD1222 COVID-19 vaccine (dated by TCRdb to 2020 to 2023). For the wider study: AZD1222 recipients with second doses at about 4 weeks or about 12 weeks were pooled, because spike-specific TCR depth and breadth did not differ between schedules. A total of under 250 trial participants underwent TCR sequencing, of whom roughly 210 had received two doses of AZD1222 and around 25 had received two doses of the MenACWY control vaccine. Trial participants were enrolled into age subgroups of 18-55, 56-69 and 70-plus years, which contained 148, 28 and 57 TCR-sequenced participants, respectively.

What this sample's time point label stands for: baseline before first vaccination. Vaccinee samples were obtained from the UK trials COV001 and COV002, which included a single-blind randomized controlled phase 2/3 trial of AZD1222 (ChAdOx1 nCoV-19) in healthy adults. Trial participant PBMC samples were collected at day 0 and day 28 after the second dose for TCRbeta chain sequencing. Results the study describes overall, beyond this receptor: CD4 TCRs associated with the vaccine covered the entire spike protein, and the dominant responses were in regions 160-218 and 743-854. Reportedly, close to half of the unique spike-specific TCRs recognized epitopes lying outside the regions that are mutated in the B.1.351 and B.1.1.7 variants. In the small 56-69-year group, the increase in depth fell short of significance, most likely because of low power. A significant rise in spike-specific TCR breadth and depth was observed after two AZD1222 doses relative to day 0 and relative to MenACWY recipients. Participants were mostly white British, with more females than males. The authors suggested clonal diversity may have been underestimated. Because no day 14 peak-response samples were available, repertoires were characterized only after the peak T cell response. Conclusions about previously exposed vaccinees were limited because only 6 or 7 AZD1222 recipients were SARS-CoV-2 seropositive at baseline.

This material consisted of peripheral blood, taken on day 0 of AZD1222 vaccination. This sequence uses TRBV5-8 and TRBJ2-1; the D gene is unclear. The clonotype was recovered from an adult in good health. The sequence in DNA is TGTGCCAGCAGCTCTACAAATAGCTCCTACAATGAGCAGTTCTTC. This encodes CASSSTNSSYNEQFF.